This paragraph covers one T cell receptor (beta chain) sequence. Its antigen remains unidentified. The CDR3 length is 14 residues. Per the germline V gene, CDR1 is SGDLS and CDR2 is YYNGEE. The V gene end was trimmed by 4 bases and the J gene end by 8 bases; junction bases not matched to a gene: 9. Sequencing of DNA taken from cultured CD4+ T cells relied on the Oncomine TCR Beta short-read assay. Each CDR3 protein gets one entry after TCRdb re-called the PCR reads with MiXCR. The table has some 11,000 distinct CDR3 sequences, roughly 68% seen once; the top ten hold 7.1%. The data belong to a study of vaccination and CD4 T cells after COVID-19. Whole-study context: From HCoV-229E, HCoV-OC43, HCoV-NL63 and SARS-CoV-2, overlapping spike peptides were used to stimulate the cells. Regarding the study as a whole: The study found that a median about 87% of reactive clones in convalescent patients appeared only post-vaccination.

Treatment defined: 10-day PBMC culture with coronavirus spike peptide pools or control peptides (ViraFEST assay). Peptide pools at 7.5 to 10 ug/ml, together with 10 IU/ml IL-2, were added to cultures of under 2.5 million PBMCs per well. The clonotype was recovered from a human donor who had recovered from COVID-19. The specimen was CD4+ T cells from blood, cultured in vitro, collected before SARS-CoV-2 vaccination. The chain recombines TRBV9 with TRBJ2-1; 7 nucleotides align to TRBD2. The CDR3 coding sequence is TGTGCCAGCAGCCCCCGGACTAGTCTCTATGAGCAGTTCTTC. Translation: CASSPRTSLYEQFF.